This TCR beta chain was recorded in a study of blood T cell repertoires in COVID-19. In the study overall: Samples representing acute and convalescent COVID-19 were sourced from the United States, Italy and Spain. PBMCs, B-cell-depleted T cells, or T cells were the source of the cDNA or gDNA that made up the material.

Germline CDR1 MNHEY, CDR2 SMNVEV (reference sequence). This CDR3 spans 16 amino acids. Losses at the gene ends were 6 bases for V and 2 bases for J; bases not matched to a gene: 7. As processed by the authors: Counts of nucleated cells, estimated from reference gene primer amplification, were obtained. The table came from immunoSEQ multiplex PCR; TCRdb's copy has only in-frame clones and leaves some out. D and trimming were read from the DNA, whereas the V and J calls and clone size are those reported in that table. The sample lists about 16,000 clones, about 81% seen once, with 7% to 8.5% in the top ten. This clone turned up a few times.

This chain joins TRBV27 and TRBJ2-1; 10 bases agree with TRBD2. This TCR derives from a man in his sixties with acute or convalescent COVID-19. Sequenced input: peripheral blood. The CDR3 DNA reads TGTGCCAGCAGGCCTTTCAGCGGGGGGGCCTACAATGAGCAGTTCTTC. It encodes CASRPFSGGAYNEQFF.